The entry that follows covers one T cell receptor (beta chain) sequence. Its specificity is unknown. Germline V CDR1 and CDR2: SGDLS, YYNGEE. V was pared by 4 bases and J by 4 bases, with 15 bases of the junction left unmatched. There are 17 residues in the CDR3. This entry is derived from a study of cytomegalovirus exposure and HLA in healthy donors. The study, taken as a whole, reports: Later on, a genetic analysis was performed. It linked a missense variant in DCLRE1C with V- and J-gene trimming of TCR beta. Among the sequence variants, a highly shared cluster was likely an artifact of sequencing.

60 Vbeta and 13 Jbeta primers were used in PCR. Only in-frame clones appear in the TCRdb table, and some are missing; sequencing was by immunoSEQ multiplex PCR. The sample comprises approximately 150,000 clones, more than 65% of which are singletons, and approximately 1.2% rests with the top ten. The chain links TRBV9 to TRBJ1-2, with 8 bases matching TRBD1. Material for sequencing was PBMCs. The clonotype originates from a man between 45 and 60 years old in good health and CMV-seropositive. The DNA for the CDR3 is TGTGCCAGCAGCCCTCGTACGGGGTTAGACAGGGGCTATGGCTACACCTTC. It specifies CASSPRTGLDRGYGYTF.